This is a list of T cell receptor beta chains from one sample in a study of blood T cell repertoires in COVID-19. Produced via immunoSEQ multiplex PCR; TCRdb's table is partial and in-frame only. Of approximately 140,000 clones listed, 87% were seen once; the top ten hold around 6.5%. Material: peripheral blood. The receptors stem from a man older than 75 with acute or convalescent COVID-19. Each CDR3 is given with its conserved first and last residue. A D gene is named only where the DNA matches it firmly. Only some rows state a clone size, as once, few, many or a class for expanded clones.

CDR3aa | CDR3nt | j_gene | len | d_gene | v_gene | abundance
CASSTRTSGGAQDTQYF | TGTGCCAGCAGCACTCGGACTAGCGGGGGGGCCCAGGATACGCAGTATTTT | TRBJ2-3 | 17 | TRBD2 | TRBV7-6 | -
CASSALGWGQNTEAFF | TGTGCCAGCAGCGCCCTTGGGTGGGGGCAGAACACTGAAGCTTTCTTT | TRBJ1-1 | 16 | - | TRBV9 | -
CASSFGFSNQPQHF | TGTGCCAGCAGCTTCGGTTTTAGCAATCAGCCCCAGCATTTT | TRBJ1-5 | 14 | - | TRBV27 | -
CASSAAGGELFF | TGTGCCAGCAGCGCCGCGGGAGGGGAGCTGTTTTTT | TRBJ2-2 | 12 | - | TRBV28 | -
CASSRGSAGGSYNEQFF | TGTGCCAGCAGCCGAGGAAGTGCGGGGGGCTCCTACAATGAGCAGTTCTTC | TRBJ2-1 | 17 | TRBD2 | TRBV4-2 | -
CASSLGQGRETQYF | TGTGCCAGCAGCCTCGGACAGGGGAGGGAGACCCAGTACTTC | TRBJ2-5 | 14 | TRBD1 | TRBV6-5 | -
CASSLKGQGNSPLHF | TGCGCCAGCAGCTTGAAGGGACAGGGTAATTCACCCCTCCACTTT | TRBJ1-6 | 15 | TRBD1 | TRBV5-1 | once
CASIRPGTGGSGELFF | TGTGCCAGTATCAGACCCGGGACAGGGGGCTCCGGGGAGCTGTTTTTT | TRBJ2-2 | 16 | TRBD1 | TRBV19 | -
CASSFSSLAQAGADTQYF | TGTGCCAGCAGTTTTTCTTCACTAGCCCAAGCGGGGGCAGATACGCAGTATTTT | TRBJ2-3 | 18 | TRBD2 | TRBV28 | -
CASSSAGEQFF | TGTGCCAGCAGTTCCGCCGGGGAGCAGTTCTTC | TRBJ2-1 | 11 | - | TRBV6-5 | -
CASSKAHNEQFF | TGTGCCAGTAGTAAAGCCCACAATGAGCAGTTCTTC | TRBJ2-1 | 12 | - | TRBV19 | few
CASTFGGGIHEQFF | TGTGCCAGCACATTTGGCGGGGGGATCCATGAGCAGTTCTTC | TRBJ2-1 | 14 | TRBD2 | TRBV6-5 | few
CASSFIGQGADEQFF | TGTGCCAGCAGTTTTATTGGACAGGGGGCAGATGAGCAGTTCTTC | TRBJ2-1 | 15 | TRBD1 | TRBV28 | -
CASSEVGQIHEQYF | TGTGCCAGCAGTGAAGTTGGCCAGATCCACGAGCAGTACTTC | TRBJ2-7 | 14 | - | TRBV2 | few
CASLKANTDTQYF | TGTGCCAGTCTTAAAGCTAACACAGATACGCAGTATTTT | TRBJ2-3 | 13 | - | TRBV27 | -
CASSTTSGRGAGELFF | TGCGCCAGCAGCACAACTAGCGGGAGAGGGGCCGGGGAGCTGTTTTTT | TRBJ2-2 | 16 | TRBD2 | TRBV5-1 | -
CASSLVTGGSEQYF | TGCGCCAGCAGCTTGGTAACAGGGGGTAGCGAGCAGTACTTC | TRBJ2-7 | 14 | TRBD1 | TRBV5-1 | -
CASSIIRGTEAFF | TGTGCCAGTAGTATTATTAGAGGGACTGAAGCTTTCTTT | TRBJ1-1 | 13 | - | TRBV19 | -
CASSPTGYGYTF | TGTGCCAGCAGCCCGACAGGGTATGGCTACACCTTC | TRBJ1-2 | 12 | TRBD1 | TRBV28 | -
CASSPGTSGIDTQYF | TGTGCCAGCAGCCCTGGGACTAGCGGGATAGATACGCAGTATTTT | TRBJ2-3 | 15 | TRBD2 | TRBV11-2 | -
CASSLLGGNTDTQYF | TGTGCCAGCAGCCTCCTGGGGGGGAACACAGATACGCAGTATTTT | TRBJ2-3 | 15 | TRBD2 | TRBV7-6 | -
CASSFPQTGTMETQYF | TGCGCCAGCAGCTTCCCCCAGACAGGGACGATGGAGACCCAGTACTTC | TRBJ2-5 | 16 | TRBD1 | TRBV5-1 | -
CASSEQGRLDQPQHF | TGTGCCAGCAGTGAACAGGGCCGGCTCGATCAGCCCCAGCATTTT | TRBJ1-5 | 15 | - | TRBV6-1 | -
CASSLDNDNYGYTF | TGCGCCAGCAGCTTGGACAACGATAACTATGGCTACACCTTC | TRBJ1-2 | 14 | - | TRBV5-1 | -
CASSTSGGQETQYF | TGTGCCAGCAGCACGAGCGGGGGCCAAGAGACCCAGTACTTC | TRBJ2-5 | 14 | TRBD2 | TRBV7-8 | many
CASRLATWDSRGTDTQYF | TGTGCAAGTCGCTTAGCGACTTGGGACTCGAGGGGCACAGATACGCAGTATTTT | TRBJ2-3 | 18 | - | TRBV12-2 | -
CAISESPQYEQYF | TGTGCCATCAGTGAGTCCCCGCAGTACGAGCAGTACTTC | TRBJ2-7 | 13 | - | TRBV10-3 | -
CASSQTTGVGETQYF | TGCGCCAGCAGCCAGACGACGGGGGTTGGAGAGACCCAGTACTTC | TRBJ2-5 | 15 | - | TRBV4-1 | few
CASNTPGQGFDGYTF | TGTGCCAGCAATACCCCGGGACAGGGGTTCGACGGCTACACCTTC | TRBJ1-2 | 15 | TRBD1 | TRBV28 | few
CATSDSLYGYTF | TGTGCCACCAGTGATTCCCTTTATGGCTACACCTTC | TRBJ1-2 | 12 | - | TRBV24-1 | -
CASSLDPARGGVSGELFF | TGCGCCAGCAGCTTGGACCCGGCCAGGGGAGGGGTATCCGGGGAGCTGTTTTTT | TRBJ2-2 | 18 | - | TRBV5-1 | -
CASRFDSSSGNTIYF | TGTGCCAGCAGGTTCGACAGTTCCTCTGGAAACACCATATATTTT | TRBJ1-3 | 15 | - | TRBV7-8 | -
CASSQPLLQGLNTEAFF | TGTGCCAGCAGCCAACCCCTGCTCCAGGGCCTGAACACTGAAGCTTTCTTT | TRBJ1-1 | 17 | - | TRBV3-1/TRBV3-2 | -